This T cell receptor (beta chain) originates from a study of PD-1 blockade in classical Hodgkin lymphoma. Repertoires were generated with immunoSEQ multiplex PCR, while TCRdb's copy carries only in-frame clones and drops some. The table includes approximately 20,000 clones, over 75% detected once. The time point here: cycle 4 day 1 (C4D1), after more than five weeks of nivolumab. Every patient relapsed after autologous stem cell transplantation, and brentuximab vedotin exposure varied. Trimming pared 5 bases from V and 3 bases from J, leaving 17 bases between. The CDR3 runs 16 residues. Germline V gene lookup returns CDR1 LNHDA and CDR2 SQIVND (reference sequence).

This TCR was recovered from a human donor with classical Hodgkin lymphoma. The rearrangement links TRBV19 to TRBJ2-1; a possible D gene is TRBD2 (7 bases). This sample comprised peripheral blood mononuclear cells (PBMCs), obtained before the fourth cycle of nivolumab. The CDR3 region has the DNA TGTGCCAGTAGTTTGGCTCGAGGGGGGGGCTACAATGAGCAGTTCTTC. Residues: CASSLARGGGYNEQFF. The full variable domain, its missing parts supplied by reference TRBV19 and TRBJ2-1, is DGGITQSPKYLFRKEGQNVTLSCEQNLNHDAMYWYRQDPGQGLRLIYYSQIVNDFQKGDIAEGYSVSREKKESFPLTVTSAQKNPTAFYLCASSLARGGGYNEQFFGPGTRLTVL.